This T cell receptor beta chain was retrieved from a study of cytomegalovirus exposure and HLA in healthy donors. Overall study: Across around 400 genotyped donors, over 70% landed in the Caucasian-associated ancestry cluster. Study-level points and caveats: Rare sequences made up most TCRs, while some public TCRs were found in many donors.

Trimming cost V 0 bases and J 2 bases, with 11 bases left between them. The CDR3 extends over 15 amino acids. Per germline, CDR1 SGHNT and CDR2 YENEEA. In the PCR, 60 Vbeta and 13 Jbeta primers were used. In the source study's methods: It was a later analysis that counted roughly 79 million unique TCR beta chains, of which around 11 million were shared. Produced via immunoSEQ multiplex PCR; TCRdb's table is partial and in-frame only. Clone size and V and J calls were adopted from that table, with D and trimming inferred from the DNA. In the table there are under 150,000 clones, roughly 88% of which are singletons. To note about this clone: The antigen is not known.

This TCR came from a boy younger than 18 in good health and CMV-seronegative. Sample: PBMCs. The chain recombines TRBV11-3 with TRBJ2-7, with a possible D match to TRBD2 (5 bases). The CDR3: CASSLEAGIAYEQYF. The CDR3 bases are TGTGCCAGCAGCTTAGAGGCGGGCATAGCCTACGAGCAGTACTTC.